This TCR beta chain was captured in a study of blood T cell repertoires in COVID-19. Study in general: The samples span acute and convalescent COVID-19 from the United States, Italy and Spain. Sample material is recorded as cDNA or gDNA derived from T cells, B-cell-depleted T cells, or PBMCs.

The authors' processing: Reference gene primer amplification gave nucleated cell count estimates. Libraries were prepared by immunoSEQ multiplex PCR; TCRdb keeps only in-frame clonotypes and omits some of them. Clonal size and the V and J genes are those of that table, whereas D and trimming came from the DNA. The sample lists about 72,000 clones, about 89% occurring once. The sequence came from an older woman with acute or convalescent COVID-19. Sample: peripheral blood.

The CDR3 DNA sequence: TGTGCCAGCAGTCGGACAGACACCGGGGAGCTGTTTTTT. This codes for CASSRTDTGELFF. The chain uses TRBV12-3 or TRBV12-4 and TRBJ2-2; a possible D gene is TRBD1 (6 bases). The CDR3 runs 13 residues. The germline V and J ends were trimmed by 5 bases and 3 bases, with 7 bases remaining between them.